This record looks at one T cell receptor beta chain sequence and its context. These data are taken from a study of blood T cell repertoires in COVID-19. The data were produced by immunoSEQ multiplex PCR, yet TCRdb's version contains in-frame clones alone and is incomplete. The data contain 55,000 to 95,000 clones, around four fifths of them seen just once; the ten biggest clones take up 1.8%. The sequenced sample consisted of peripheral blood. The sequence came from a woman aged 55-69 years with acute or convalescent COVID-19.

The DNA for the CDR3 is TGTGCCAGCAGACAGGGATCCTACAATGAGCAGTTCTTC. Protein: CASRQGSYNEQFF. The chain combines TRBV7-9 with TRBJ2-1; D might be TRBD1 (6 bases). CDR3 length equals 13 residues. Germline values: CDR1 SEHNR, CDR2 FQNEAQ (reference sequence). The ends were cut back, 6 bases at V and 1 base at J, with 7 bases in the middle.